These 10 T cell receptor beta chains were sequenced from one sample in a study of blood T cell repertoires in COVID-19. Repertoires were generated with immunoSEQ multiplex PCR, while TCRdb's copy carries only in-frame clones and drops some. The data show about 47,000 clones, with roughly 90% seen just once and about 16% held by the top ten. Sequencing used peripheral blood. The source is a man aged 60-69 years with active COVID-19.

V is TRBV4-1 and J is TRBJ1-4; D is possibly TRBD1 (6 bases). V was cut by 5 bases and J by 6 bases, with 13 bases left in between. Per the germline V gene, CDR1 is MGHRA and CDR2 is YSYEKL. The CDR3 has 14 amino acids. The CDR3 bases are TGCGCCAGCAGCTTACAGGGTGGGGATGAAAAACTGTTTTTT. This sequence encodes CASSLQGGDEKLFF.

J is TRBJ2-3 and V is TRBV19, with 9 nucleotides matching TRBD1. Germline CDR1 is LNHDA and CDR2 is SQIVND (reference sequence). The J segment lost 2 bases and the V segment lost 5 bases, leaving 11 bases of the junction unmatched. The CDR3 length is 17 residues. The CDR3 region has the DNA TGTGCCAGTAGTCCCTCGGGCGGACAGGGGATCACAGATACGCAGTATTTT. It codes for CASSPSGGQGITDTQYF.

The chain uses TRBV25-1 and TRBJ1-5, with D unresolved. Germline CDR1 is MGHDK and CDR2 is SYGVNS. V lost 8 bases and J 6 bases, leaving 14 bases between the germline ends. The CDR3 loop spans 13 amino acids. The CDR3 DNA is TGTGCCAGCCTAGACGGGAAGAGTCAGCCCCAGCATTTT. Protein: CASLDGKSQPQHF.

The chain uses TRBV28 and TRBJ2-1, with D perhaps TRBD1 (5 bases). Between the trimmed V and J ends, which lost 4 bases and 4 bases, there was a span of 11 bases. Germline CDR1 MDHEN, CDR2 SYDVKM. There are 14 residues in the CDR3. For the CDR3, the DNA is TGTGCCAGCAGTTCCCCCGACAGTTACAATGAGCAGTTCTTC. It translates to CASSSPDSYNEQFF.

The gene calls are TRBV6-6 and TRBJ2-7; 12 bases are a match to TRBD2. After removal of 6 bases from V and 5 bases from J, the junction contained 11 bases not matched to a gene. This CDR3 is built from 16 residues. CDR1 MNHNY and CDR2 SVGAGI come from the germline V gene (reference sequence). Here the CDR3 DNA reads TGTGCCAGCAGGGCTAGCGGGAGGGCCGCGTCGGACGAGCAGTACTTC. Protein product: CASRASGRAASDEQYF.

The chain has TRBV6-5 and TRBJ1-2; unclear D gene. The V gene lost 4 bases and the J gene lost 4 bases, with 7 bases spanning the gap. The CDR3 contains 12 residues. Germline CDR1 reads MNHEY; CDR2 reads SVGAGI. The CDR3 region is CASSFRGYGYTF. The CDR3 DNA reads TGTGCCAGCAGTTTCCGGGGCTATGGCTACACCTTC.

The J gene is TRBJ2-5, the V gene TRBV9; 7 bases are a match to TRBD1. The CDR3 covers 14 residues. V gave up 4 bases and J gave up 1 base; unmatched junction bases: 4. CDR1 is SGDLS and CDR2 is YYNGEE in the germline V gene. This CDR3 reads CASSPRDSQETQYF. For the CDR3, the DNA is TGTGCCAGCAGCCCACGGGACAGCCAAGAGACCCAGTACTTC.

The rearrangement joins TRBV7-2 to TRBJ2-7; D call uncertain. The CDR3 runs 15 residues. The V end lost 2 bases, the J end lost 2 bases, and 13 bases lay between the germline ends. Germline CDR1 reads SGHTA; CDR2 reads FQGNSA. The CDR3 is CASSLHYGGPYEQYF. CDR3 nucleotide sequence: TGTGCCAGCAGCTTACACTACGGCGGCCCCTACGAGCAGTACTTC.

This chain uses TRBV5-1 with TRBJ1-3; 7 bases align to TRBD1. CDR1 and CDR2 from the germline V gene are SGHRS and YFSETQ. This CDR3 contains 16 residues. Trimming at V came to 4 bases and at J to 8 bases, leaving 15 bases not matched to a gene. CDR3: CASSSDRVGRSDTIYF. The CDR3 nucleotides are TGCGCCAGCAGCAGCGACAGGGTTGGCCGGTCGGACACCATATATTTT. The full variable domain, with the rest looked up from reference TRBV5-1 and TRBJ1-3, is KAGVTQTPRYLIKTRGQQVTLSCSPISGHRSVSWYQQTPGQGLQFLFEYFSETQRNKGNFPGRFSGRQFSNSRSEMNVSTLELGDSALYLCASSSDRVGRSDTIYFGEGSWLTVV.

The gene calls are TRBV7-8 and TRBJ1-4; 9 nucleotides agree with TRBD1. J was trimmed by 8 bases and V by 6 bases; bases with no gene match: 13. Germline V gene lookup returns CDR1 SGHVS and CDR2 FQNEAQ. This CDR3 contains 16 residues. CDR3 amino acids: CASSQVPGQGGEKLFF. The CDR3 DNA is TGTGCCAGCAGTCAAGTCCCGGGACAGGGAGGAGAAAAACTGTTTTTT.